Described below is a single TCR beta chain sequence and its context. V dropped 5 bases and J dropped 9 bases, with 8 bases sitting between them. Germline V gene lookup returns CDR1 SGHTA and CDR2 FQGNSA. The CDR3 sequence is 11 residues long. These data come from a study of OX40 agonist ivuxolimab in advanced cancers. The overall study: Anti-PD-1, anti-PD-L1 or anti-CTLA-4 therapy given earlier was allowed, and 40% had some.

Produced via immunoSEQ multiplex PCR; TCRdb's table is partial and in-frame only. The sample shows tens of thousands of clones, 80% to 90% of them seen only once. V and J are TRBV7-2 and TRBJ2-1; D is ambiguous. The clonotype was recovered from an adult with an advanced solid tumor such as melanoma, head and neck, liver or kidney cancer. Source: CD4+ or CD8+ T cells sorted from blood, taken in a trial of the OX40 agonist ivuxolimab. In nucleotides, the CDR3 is TGTGCCAGCAGCGTGGGTCCTGAGCAGTTCTTC. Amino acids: CASSVGPEQFF.